A selection of T cell receptor beta chains follows, all from one sample in a study of T cell responses to AZD1222 COVID-19 vaccine. TCRdb's table, derived via immunoSEQ multiplex PCR, lists solely in-frame clones and lacks some. The repertoire holds 210,000 or so clones, with around 94% as singletons. The source was peripheral blood, collected 28 days after the second dose of the MenACWY control vaccine. The receptors derive from an adult who received the MenACWY meningococcal vaccine as a control. The CDR3 runs from the conserved cysteine through the conserved F or W. Fields, in order: CDR3 length, V gene, CDR3 protein.

cdr3_length: 13; v_call: TRBV30; cdr3_aa: CAWSGGVPDTQYF
cdr3_length: 13; v_call: TRBV30; cdr3_aa: CAWTVRENYGYTF
cdr3_length: 18; v_call: TRBV23-1; cdr3_aa: CASSQWVGTSGRTDTQYF
cdr3_length: 12; v_call: TRBV6-2/TRBV6-3; cdr3_aa: CASSYRYTEAFF
cdr3_length: 16; v_call: TRBV9; cdr3_aa: CASSASPGQGAWEQYF
cdr3_length: 12; v_call: TRBV19; cdr3_aa: CASSIRDQPQHF
cdr3_length: 17; v_call: TRBV4-2; cdr3_aa: CASSQVGTVANTGELFF
cdr3_length: 12; v_call: TRBV6-2/TRBV6-3; cdr3_aa: CASSYGSGEQYF
cdr3_length: 14; v_call: TRBV3-1/TRBV3-2; cdr3_aa: CASSQDSRRGEQFF
cdr3_length: 15; v_call: TRBV28; cdr3_aa: CASSKAGYSNQPQHF
cdr3_length: 16; v_call: TRBV29-1; cdr3_aa: CSVETPLGRTNTEAFF
cdr3_length: 20; v_call: TRBV28; cdr3_aa: CASSSQPGVLRPATNEKLFF
cdr3_length: 15; v_call: TRBV4-3; cdr3_aa: CASSQKDRASYEQYF
cdr3_length: 15; v_call: TRBV28; cdr3_aa: CASSPREGHTDTQYF
cdr3_length: 13; v_call: TRBV29-1; cdr3_aa: CSVAVDRSYGYTF
cdr3_length: 14; v_call: TRBV5-4; cdr3_aa: CASSLVPGDYGYTF
cdr3_length: 17; v_call: TRBV7-8; cdr3_aa: CASSSGPGGAQNSPLHF
cdr3_length: 15; v_call: TRBV28; cdr3_aa: CASSFPGQVPYEQYF
cdr3_length: 15; v_call: TRBV7-2; cdr3_aa: CASSLLPGGSGELFF
cdr3_length: 14; v_call: TRBV6-5; cdr3_aa: CASRERGLEETQYF
cdr3_length: 11; v_call: TRBV28; cdr3_aa: CASSFAGAQYF
cdr3_length: 14; v_call: TRBV5-1; cdr3_aa: CASSLGTYTYEQYF
cdr3_length: 14; v_call: TRBV28; cdr3_aa: CASTSGGFQETQYF
cdr3_length: 15; v_call: TRBV7-2; cdr3_aa: CASSLVGHRGETQYF
cdr3_length: 14; v_call: TRBV28; cdr3_aa: CASSPRTPGHGYTF
cdr3_length: 16; v_call: TRBV7-2; cdr3_aa: CASSALVAGLKNIQYF
cdr3_length: 16; v_call: TRBV19; cdr3_aa: CARRALEGAMNTEAFF
cdr3_length: 15; v_call: TRBV10-3; cdr3_aa: CAINQGSHTNTEAFF
cdr3_length: 15; v_call: TRBV5-4; cdr3_aa: CASSLWQGTSDTQYF
cdr3_length: 16; v_call: TRBV5-1; cdr3_aa: CASSPLAGGTTDTQYF